Presented here are 2 T cell receptor beta chains from one specimen sequenced in a study of TIL therapy for anti-PD-1-resistant metastatic lung cancer. Specified time point: pre-treatment sample, taken before nivolumab and TIL therapy. The immunoSEQ assay was v3. The assay was immunoSEQ multiplex PCR, and TCRdb's table has in-frame clones only and misses some. The sample lists roughly 57,000 clones, 80% to 90% occurring once. The sample here was blood, taken at baseline. The receptors originated from a person aged 25-85 years with non-small cell lung cancer.

The V gene is TRBV3-1 (or the pseudogene TRBV3-2), the J gene TRBJ2-3; D possibly matches TRBD1 or TRBD2 (6 bases each). The CDR3 spans 18 residues. CDR1 LGHDT and CDR2 YNNKEL come from the germline V gene (reference sequence). CDR3 sequence: CPRPPDGGRHGGTDTQYF. The CDR3 DNA is TGTCCCCGCCCCCCCGACGGGGGCCGCCACGGGGGCACAGATACGCAGTATTTT.

This clone occurred a few times. The chain couples TRBV2 to TRBJ2-3; D is unclear. The V gene's germline CDR1 is SNHLY and CDR2 FYNNEI. V lost 6 bases to trimming and J lost 6 bases, with 10 bases between them. The CDR3 is 12 residues long. The CDR3, as DNA: TGTGCCAGCAGCCCCTATGCGGATACGCAGTATTTT. Translation: CASSPYADTQYF.